These 29 T cell receptor beta chains came from one sample sequenced in a study of cytomegalovirus exposure and HLA in healthy donors. This PCR relied on a set of 60 Vbeta primers and 13 Jbeta primers. Sequencing was performed with immunoSEQ multiplex PCR; in TCRdb, only in-frame clones are kept and a portion is missing. The sample shows 80,000 to 100,000 clones, about 82% of them seen only once. Sequencing used PBMCs. The receptors were gathered from a man aged 25-40 years in good health and CMV-seronegative.

The sample holds a few counts of this clone. Germline is not matched at one junction end, which may reflect a read error. The V and J genes are TRBV2 and TRBJ2-7, with D uncertain. The CDR3 consists of 10 residues. The germline V gene has CDR1 SNHLY and CDR2 FYNNEI. CDR3 loop: CASANPGYCF. DNA of the CDR3: TGTGCCAGCGCCAACCCCGGTTACTGCTTC. The full variable domain, its missing parts supplied by reference TRBV2 and TRBJ2-7, is EPEVTQTPSHQVTQMGQEVILRCVPISNHLYFYWYRQILGQKVEFLVSFYNNEISEKSEIFDDQFSVERPDGSNFTLKIRSTKLEDSAMYFCASANPGYCFGPGTRLTVT.

This clone was seen a single time. The chain has TRBV2 and TRBJ1-5; 10 nucleotides line up with TRBD1. This CDR3 is built from 13 residues. V gave up 6 bases and J gave up 9 bases; unmatched junction bases: 5. Germline-derived CDR1 and CDR2 are SNHLY and FYNNEI. DNA for the CDR3: TGTGCCAGCAGAGGGACAGGGGTCAGGCCCCAGCATTTT. It yields the protein CASRGTGVRPQHF.

Here the CDR3 DNA reads TGTGCCAGCAGTGAAGTGGCGGGAGGGCCCCACGAGCAGTACTTC. Translation gives CASSEVAGGPHEQYF. The chain has TRBV2 and TRBJ2-7; 9 nucleotides align to TRBD2. V dropped 1 base and J dropped 5; count of bases not matched to a gene: 6. The CDR3 length is 15 residues. The germline CDR1 and CDR2 sequences are SNHLY and FYNNEI.

The rearrangement links TRBV27 to TRBJ2-5, with D tentatively TRBD1 (5 bases). V lost 6 bases and J 5 bases, leaving 13 bases between the germline ends. The CDR3 extends over 13 amino acids. Germline CDR1 reads MNHEY; CDR2 reads SMNVEV (reference sequence). The CDR3 region is CASRIIGAETQYF. The CDR3 nucleotides read TGTGCCAGCAGGATTATAGGGGCCGAGACCCAGTACTTC.

CDR3 sequence (DNA): TGTGCCAGCAGCTCGCAGGCCGCGGGTAATTCACCCCTCCACTTT. Its translation: CASSSQAAGNSPLHF. This rearrangement joins TRBV7-6 to TRBJ1-6; D ambiguous. The CDR3 extends over 15 amino acids. The V gene lost 4 bases and the J gene lost 6 bases, with 13 bases spanning the gap. Germline assignment: CDR1 SGHVS and CDR2 FNYEAQ.

This clone was counted only a few times. The rearrangement uses TRBV11-3 and TRBJ2-7; 8 bases match TRBD2. With V trimmed by 5 bases and J by 7 bases, 10 bases remained unmatched. Germline CDR1 SGHNT, CDR2 YENEEA. CDR3 size: 14 residues. CDR3 sequence: CASSASAGAEEQYF. The DNA of the CDR3 is TGTGCCAGCAGCGCGTCAGCGGGAGCAGAAGAGCAGTACTTC.

The chain combines TRBV5-6 with TRBJ1-3; the match to TRBD1 covers 8 bases. The trim removed 3 bases at V and 4 bases at J, leaving 0 bases unmatched. CDR1 SGHDT and CDR2 YYEEEE come from the germline V gene. CDR3 length equals 13 residues. The CDR3 region has the DNA TGTGCCAGCAGCTGGGACAGGGGAAACACCATATATTTT. Protein: CASSWDRGNTIYF.

This sequence joins TRBV7-9 and TRBJ1-2; 11 positions agree with TRBD1. The CDR3 runs to 16 residues. The V and J ends lost 2 bases and 3 bases, in that order; junction bases with no gene match: 5. The germline CDR1 and CDR2 sequences are SEHNR and FQNEAQ (reference sequence). The CDR3 reads CASSLPRDRGDYGYTF. CDR3 DNA sequence: TGTGCCAGCAGCTTACCTAGGGACAGGGGGGACTATGGCTACACCTTC.

This chain connects TRBV6-1 to TRBJ2-2; TRBD1 matches 8 bases. CDR1 MNHNS and CDR2 SASEGT come from the germline V gene. The CDR3 is 14 amino acids. V was clipped by 7 bases and J by 1 base; unmatched bases: 2. The CDR3 loop is CASKTGENTGELFF. Here the CDR3 DNA reads TGTGCCAGCAAGACAGGGGAGAACACCGGGGAGCTGTTTTTT.

This chain connects TRBV18 to TRBJ1-2; D may be TRBD1 (5 bases). Germline CDR1 reads KGHSH; CDR2 reads LQKENI. This CDR3 contains 17 residues. Trimming stripped 1 base from V and 0 bases from J, with 15 bases between. This chain's CDR3 is CASSPRQMTPANYGYTF. In DNA form, the CDR3 reads TGTGCCAGCTCACCACGACAGATGACCCCAGCTAACTATGGCTACACCTTC.

This rearrangement joins TRBV19 to TRBJ2-1; TRBD2 might be the D (5 bases). The CDR3 length is 15 residues. Deletions cut 3 bases from V and 1 base from J, with 10 bases between. Germline V gene lookup returns CDR1 LNHDA and CDR2 SQIVND (reference sequence). CDR3 in DNA: TGTGCCAGTAGTATTAGTGGGAGTTCCTACAATGAGCAGTTCTTC. It specifies CASSISGSSYNEQFF.

This clone was counted between two and nine times. The genes are TRBV5-1 and TRBJ1-5, with 8 bases identical to TRBD1. Trimming removed 3 bases from V and 1 base from J; junction bases left unmatched: 3. CDR1 is SGHRS and CDR2 is YFSETQ in the germline V gene. This CDR3 is built from 15 residues. The DNA of the CDR3 is TGCGCCAGCAGCTGGACAGGGCTGAGCAATCAGCCCCAGCATTTT. This translates into CASSWTGLSNQPQHF. Full variable domain (missing parts from reference TRBV5-1 and TRBJ1-5): KAGVTQTPRYLIKTRGQQVTLSCSPISGHRSVSWYQQTPGQGLQFLFEYFSETQRNKGNFPGRFSGRQFSNSRSEMNVSTLELGDSALYLCASSWTGLSNQPQHFGDGTRLSIL.

This sequence joins TRBV19 and TRBJ1-4; D gene ambiguous. The germline CDR1 and CDR2 sequences are LNHDA and SQIVND (reference sequence). The CDR3 runs 17 residues. Trimming took off 2 bases at V and 0 bases at J, with 13 bases between the two ends. Here the CDR3 reads CASSILSVSATNEKLFF. Here the CDR3 DNA reads TGTGCCAGTAGTATACTTTCGGTCTCTGCAACTAATGAAAAACTGTTTTTT. The variable domain in full, with the rest retrieved from reference TRBV19 and TRBJ1-4, is DGGITQSPKYLFRKEGQNVTLSCEQNLNHDAMYWYRQDPGQGLRLIYYSQIVNDFQKGDIAEGYSVSREKKESFPLTVTSAQKNPTAFYLCASSILSVSATNEKLFFGSGTQLSVL.

The V and J genes are TRBV28 and TRBJ1-2; 11 nucleotides match TRBD1. Germline V gene sequence: CDR1 MDHEN, CDR2 SYDVKM. This CDR3 has 14 residues. Germline trimming cut 6 bases from V and 7 bases from J; bases unmatched to any gene: 7. CDR3 region: CASRGQGEVSGYTF. CDR3 DNA: TGTGCCAGCAGGGGACAGGGGGAAGTAAGTGGCTACACCTTC.

The gene calls are TRBV7-9 and TRBJ1-3, with 11 bases identical to TRBD1. CDR1 is SEHNR and CDR2 is FQNEAQ in the germline V gene (reference sequence). J lost 4 bases, V lost 5 bases, and 13 bases had no gene match. The length of the CDR3 is 18 residues. The CDR3 protein is CASSALMDRGLVGNTIYF. The CDR3 DNA is TGTGCCAGCAGCGCCCTAATGGACAGGGGGCTGGTCGGAAACACCATATATTTT.

This clone appeared a few times. The J gene is TRBJ1-5, the V gene TRBV15; 8 bases map to TRBD1. Trimming at V came to 1 base and at J to 4 bases, leaving 0 bases not matched to a gene. Germline CDR1 LNHNV, CDR2 YYDKDF (reference sequence). The CDR3 is 14 residues long. The CDR3 loop reads CATSRGDRNQPQHF. The CDR3 DNA is TGTGCCACCAGCAGAGGGGACAGGAATCAGCCCCAGCATTTT.

V and J are TRBV2 and TRBJ1-2; D remains ambiguous. Germline V gene data show CDR1 as SNHLY and CDR2 as FYNNEI. Trimming took off 6 bases at V and 5 bases at J, with 4 bases between the two ends. This CDR3 has 10 amino acids. The CDR3 bases are TGTGCCAGCAGACTTTATGGCTACACCTTC. It codes for CASRLYGYTF. Combining the CDR3 with reference TRBV2 and TRBJ1-2 gives the whole variable domain EPEVTQTPSHQVTQMGQEVILRCVPISNHLYFYWYRQILGQKVEFLVSFYNNEISEKSEIFDDQFSVERPDGSNFTLKIRSTKLEDSAMYFCASRLYGYTFGSGTRLTVV.

The chain carries TRBV6-5 and TRBJ2-1, with D unresolved. Per germline, CDR1 MNHEY and CDR2 SVGAGI. CDR3 length: 13 amino acids. V dropped 0 bases and J dropped 10 bases, with 10 bases sitting between them. The CDR3 DNA follows: TGTGCCAGCAGTTACTCGACGGGTAACGAGCAGTTCTTC. Its protein is CASSYSTGNEQFF.

The V gene is TRBV25-1, the J gene TRBJ2-3; the D is unclear. CDR3 size: 13 residues. CDR1 is MGHDK, CDR2 SYGVNS, per germline. Trimming took 3 bases from V and 4 from J, leaving 8 bases between them. In nucleotides, the CDR3 is TGTGCCAGCAGTGATACTTCGGCAGATACGCAGTATTTT. Residues: CASSDTSADTQYF. The entire variable domain, with the rest obtained from reference TRBV25-1 and TRBJ2-3, is as follows: EADIYQTPRYLVIGTGKKITLECSQTMGHDKMYWYQQDPGMELHLIHYSYGVNSTEKGDLSSESTVSRIRTEHFPLTLESARPSHTSQYLCASSDTSADTQYFGPGTRLTVL.

The J gene is TRBJ2-5, the V gene TRBV30; weak D call: TRBD1 (6 bases). Germline CDR1 reads GTSNPN; CDR2 reads SVGIG (reference sequence). Trimming left V 4 bases short and J 2 bases short, with 17 bases between. This CDR3 is 15 amino acids long. This CDR3 reads CAWTPTGTPQETQYF. The CDR3 DNA sequence: TGTGCCTGGACCCCAACCGGGACACCTCAAGAGACCCAGTACTTC.

The CDR3 DNA is TGTGCCAGCAGCCCAAAGCGGGGGTCCCAAGAGACCCAGTACTTC. Protein product: CASSPKRGSQETQYF. The chain joins TRBV5-4 to TRBJ2-5; 8 bases are shared with TRBD2. Germline V gene lookup returns CDR1 SGHNT and CDR2 YYREEE (reference sequence). With 4 bases clipped from V and 1 base from J, the junction kept 6 bases outside the gene matches. The CDR3 is 15 residues long.

The CDR3 DNA sequence: TGTGCCAGCAGCTCCGGTTCTCGGGAGCTGTTTTTT. Translating gives CASSSGSRELFF. The rearrangement uses TRBV5-8 and TRBJ2-2; no clear D gene. CDR3 length: 12 amino acids. Germline CDR1 is SGHTS and CDR2 is YDEGEE. Trimming took off 3 bases at V and 9 bases at J, with 9 bases between the two ends.

This clone was counted a few times. V is TRBV30 and J is TRBJ2-5; TRBD1 aligns across 7 bases. CDR1 and CDR2 (germline): GTSNPN, SVGIG (reference sequence). The CDR3 totals 13 residues. Losses at the gene ends were 3 bases for V and 5 bases for J; bases not matched to a gene: 6. CDR3 residues: CAWSGTVQETQYF. The CDR3 nucleotides are TGTGCCTGGAGCGGGACAGTTCAGGAGACCCAGTACTTC.

The chain combines TRBV9 with TRBJ2-1; 11 nucleotides agree with TRBD2. J was trimmed by 7 bases and V by 0 bases; bases with no gene match: 6. The CDR3 runs to 16 residues. From germline, CDR1 is SGDLS and CDR2 YYNGEE. The CDR3 sequence is CASSVEIAGGRNEQFF. The CDR3, as DNA: TGTGCCAGCAGCGTAGAAATAGCGGGAGGGAGGAATGAGCAGTTCTTC.

V usage is TRBV25-1 and J usage is TRBJ1-3; 7 bases match TRBD1. This CDR3 is built from 16 residues. The ends lost 5 bases at V and 0 bases at J; junction bases unmatched: 7. Per germline, CDR1 MGHDK and CDR2 SYGVNS. DNA of the CDR3: TGTGCCAGCAGTAGCCCGGGACAGCACTCTGGAAACACCATATATTTT. Its translation is CASSSPGQHSGNTIYF.

This chain links TRBV5-1 with TRBJ1-1; no clear D gene. V lost 5 bases, J lost 0 bases, and 8 bases lay in between. CDR1 and CDR2 (germline): SGHRS, YFSETQ. The CDR3 is made up of 13 amino acids. The CDR3 coding sequence is TGCGCCAGCAGAATGGGCCTGAACACTGAAGCTTTCTTT. It specifies CASRMGLNTEAFF.

Concerning this clone itself: Its ends do not fully match the called genes, so a read error is possible. The chain has TRBV7-2 and TRBJ1-2, with D perhaps TRBD1 (6 bases). Germline V gene lookup returns CDR1 SGHTA and CDR2 FQGNSA. The CDR3 spans 15 residues. The CDR3 spells CASSLARTANYGYTF. CDR3 DNA sequence: TGTGCCAGCAGTTTAGCCCGGACAGCTAACTATGGCTACACCTTC.

The chain joins TRBV5-4 to TRBJ2-1; the D gene is possibly TRBD2 (5 bases). The CDR3 extends over 15 amino acids. V dropped 3 bases and J dropped 9 bases, with 19 bases sitting between them. The germline gives CDR1 SGHNT, CDR2 YYREEE (reference sequence). The DNA of the CDR3 is TGTGCCAGCAGCTACATTTGGGCGCCGGCGGGTGAGCAGTTCTTC. This gives the protein CASSYIWAPAGEQFF.

The rearrangement links TRBV5-1 to TRBJ1-2, with 8 bases identical to TRBD1. V shed 4 bases and J 7 bases; nucleotides not matched to a gene: 9. The CDR3 totals 14 residues. Germline V gene lookup returns CDR1 SGHRS and CDR2 YFSETQ. This CDR3 reads CASSPGQGESGYTF. Written as DNA, the CDR3 is TGCGCCAGCAGCCCCGGACAGGGAGAGAGTGGCTACACCTTC.